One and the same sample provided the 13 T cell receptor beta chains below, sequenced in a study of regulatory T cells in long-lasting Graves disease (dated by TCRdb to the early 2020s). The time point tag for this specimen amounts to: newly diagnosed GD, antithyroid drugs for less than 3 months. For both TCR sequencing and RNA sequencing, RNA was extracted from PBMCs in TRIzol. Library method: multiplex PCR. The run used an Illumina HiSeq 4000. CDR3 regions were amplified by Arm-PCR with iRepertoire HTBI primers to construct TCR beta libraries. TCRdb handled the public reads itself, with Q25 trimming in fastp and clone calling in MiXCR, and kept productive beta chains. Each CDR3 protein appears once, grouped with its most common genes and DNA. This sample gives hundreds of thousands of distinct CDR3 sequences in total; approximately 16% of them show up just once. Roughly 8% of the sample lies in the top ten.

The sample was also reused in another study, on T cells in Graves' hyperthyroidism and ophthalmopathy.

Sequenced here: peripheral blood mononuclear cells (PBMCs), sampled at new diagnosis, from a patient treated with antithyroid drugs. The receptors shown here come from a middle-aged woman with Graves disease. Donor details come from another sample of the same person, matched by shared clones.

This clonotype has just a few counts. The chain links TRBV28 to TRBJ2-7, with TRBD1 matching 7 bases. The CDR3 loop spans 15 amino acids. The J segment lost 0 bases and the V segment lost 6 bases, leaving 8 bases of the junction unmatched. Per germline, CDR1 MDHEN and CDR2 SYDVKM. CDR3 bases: TGTGCCAGCAGCTCATCGGGACAGAGCTCCTACGAGCAGTACTTC. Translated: CASSSSGQSSYEQYF.

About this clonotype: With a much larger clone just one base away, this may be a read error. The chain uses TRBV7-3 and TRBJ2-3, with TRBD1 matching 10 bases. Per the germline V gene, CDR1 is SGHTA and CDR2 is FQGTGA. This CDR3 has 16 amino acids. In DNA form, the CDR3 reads TGTTCCAGCAGCTTAGGCCGGGACAGGGGAACAGATACGCAGTATTTT. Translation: CSSSLGRDRGTDTQYF.

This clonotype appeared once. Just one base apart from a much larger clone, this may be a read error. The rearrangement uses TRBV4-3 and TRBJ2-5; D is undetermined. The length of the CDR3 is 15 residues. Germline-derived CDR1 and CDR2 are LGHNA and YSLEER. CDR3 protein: CTSSQDWMSKETQYF. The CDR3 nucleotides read TGCACCAGCAGCCAAGACTGGATGTCAAAGGAGACCCAGTACTTC.

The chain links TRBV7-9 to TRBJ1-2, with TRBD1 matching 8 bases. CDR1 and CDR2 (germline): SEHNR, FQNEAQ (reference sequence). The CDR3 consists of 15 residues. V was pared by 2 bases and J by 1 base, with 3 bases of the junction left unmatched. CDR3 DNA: TGTGCCAGCAGCTTATTGGACAGGGATAACTATGGCTACACCTTC. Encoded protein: CASSLLDRDNYGYTF.

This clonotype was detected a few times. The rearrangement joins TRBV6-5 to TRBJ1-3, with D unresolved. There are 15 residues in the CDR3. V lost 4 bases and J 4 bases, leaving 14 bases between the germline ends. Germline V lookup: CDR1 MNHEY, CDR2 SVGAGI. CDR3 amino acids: CASSSEDPVGNTIYF. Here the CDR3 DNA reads TGTGCCAGCAGTTCTGAGGATCCCGTCGGAAACACCATATATTTT.

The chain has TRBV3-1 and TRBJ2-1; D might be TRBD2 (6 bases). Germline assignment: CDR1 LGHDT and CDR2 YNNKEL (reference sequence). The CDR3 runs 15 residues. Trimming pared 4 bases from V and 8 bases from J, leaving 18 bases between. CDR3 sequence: CASSPADGGGHEQFF. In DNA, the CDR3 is TGTGCCAGCAGCCCGGCGGATGGGGGAGGCCATGAGCAGTTCTTC.

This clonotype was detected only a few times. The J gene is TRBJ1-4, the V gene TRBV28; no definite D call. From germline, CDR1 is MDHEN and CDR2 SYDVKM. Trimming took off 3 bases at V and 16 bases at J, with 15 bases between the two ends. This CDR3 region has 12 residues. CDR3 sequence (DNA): TGTGCCAGCAGTTTCCCCCGCGGGTCTACGTTTTTT. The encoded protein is CASSFPRGSTFF.

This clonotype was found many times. DNA of the CDR3: TGTGCCAGCAGCTTGGGCGGCCGCTACGAGCAGTACTTC. It codes for CASSLGGRYEQYF. This sequence joins TRBV5-6 and TRBJ2-7; D is undetermined. The germline gives CDR1 SGHDT, CDR2 YYEEEE. The ends were cut back, 0 bases at V and 3 bases at J, with 7 bases in the middle. This CDR3 comprises 13 residues. Combining the CDR3 with reference TRBV5-6 and TRBJ2-7 gives the whole variable domain DAGVTQSPTHLIKTRGQQVTLRCSPKSGHDTVSWYQQALGQGPQFIFQYYEEEERQRGNFPDRFSGHQFPNYSSELNVNALLLGDSALYLCASSLGGRYEQYFGPGTRLTVT.

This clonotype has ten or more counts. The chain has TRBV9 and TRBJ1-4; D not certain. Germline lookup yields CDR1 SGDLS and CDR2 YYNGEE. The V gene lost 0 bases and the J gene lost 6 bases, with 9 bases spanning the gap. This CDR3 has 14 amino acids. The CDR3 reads CASSVVRPDEKLFF. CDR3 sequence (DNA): TGTGCCAGCAGCGTAGTTCGGCCAGATGAAAAACTGTTTTTT.

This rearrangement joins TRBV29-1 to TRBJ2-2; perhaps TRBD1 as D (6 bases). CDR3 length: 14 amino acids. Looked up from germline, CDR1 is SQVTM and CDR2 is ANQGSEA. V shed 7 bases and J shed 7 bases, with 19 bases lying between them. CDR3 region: CSADRDTRDGELFF. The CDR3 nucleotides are TGCAGCGCCGATCGGGACACACGAGACGGGGAGCTGTTTTTT.

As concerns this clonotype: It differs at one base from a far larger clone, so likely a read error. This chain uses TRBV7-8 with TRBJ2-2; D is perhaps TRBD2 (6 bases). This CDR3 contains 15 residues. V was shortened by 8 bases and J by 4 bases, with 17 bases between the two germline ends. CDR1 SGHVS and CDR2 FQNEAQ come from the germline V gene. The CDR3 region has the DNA TGTGCCAGCGGCCCAAAGGGAGGAGGCACCGGGGAGCTGTTTTTT. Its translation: CASGPKGGGTGELFF.

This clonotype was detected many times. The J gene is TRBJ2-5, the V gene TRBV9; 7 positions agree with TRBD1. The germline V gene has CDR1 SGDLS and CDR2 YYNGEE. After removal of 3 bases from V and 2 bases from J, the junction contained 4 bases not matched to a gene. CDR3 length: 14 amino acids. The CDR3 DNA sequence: TGTGCCAGCAGCGCAGCAGGGGGTCAAGAGACCCAGTACTTC. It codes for CASSAAGGQETQYF. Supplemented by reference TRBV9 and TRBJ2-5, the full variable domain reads DSGVTQTPKHLITATGQRVTLRCSPRSGDLSVYWYQQSLDQGLQFLIQYYNGEERAKGNILERFSAQQFPDLHSELNLSSLELGDSALYFCASSAAGGQETQYFGPGTRLLVL.

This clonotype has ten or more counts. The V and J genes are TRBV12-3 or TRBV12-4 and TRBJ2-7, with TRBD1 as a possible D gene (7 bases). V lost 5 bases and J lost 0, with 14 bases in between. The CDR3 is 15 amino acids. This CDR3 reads CASSPGQTSSYEQYF. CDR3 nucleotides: TGTGCCAGCAGTCCGGGACAGACTAGCTCCTACGAGCAGTACTTC.